The next 21 T cell receptor beta chains were all read from a single sample in a study of blood T cell repertoires in COVID-19 (dated by TCRdb to about 2020). Library preparation was by the immunoSEQ multiplex PCR assay. The source is immuneACCESS, and TCRdb retained only in-frame sequences with V and J called. Part of the clones is not carried over; for the studies checked, unresolved V genes explain less than half of this, and the remainder is unexplained. The sample includes about 160,000 clones, with about 85% observed a single time. The ten largest make up approximately 7% of the sample. Sequencing used peripheral blood. Receptor source: a man older than 75 with COVID-19, enrolled during active disease.

This clone was recorded a few times. The V call is TRBV12-3 or TRBV12-4, the J call TRBJ1-2; D call uncertain. Deletions cut 6 bases from V and 3 bases from J, with 11 bases between. The CDR3 totals 13 residues. CDR3 amino acids: CASRRNSYYGYTF. The CDR3 coding sequence is TGTGCCAGCAGGAGGAATTCCTACTATGGCTACACCTTC.

J is TRBJ1-2 and V is TRBV5-1; 9 bases align to TRBD1. The CDR3 covers 17 residues. Germline V gene lookup returns CDR1 SGHRS and CDR2 YFSETQ. The ends lost 4 bases at V and 3 bases at J; junction bases unmatched: 13. CDR3 amino acids: CASSILGGTGRHYGYTF. The DNA of the CDR3 is TGCGCCAGCAGCATCCTAGGCGGGACAGGGCGACACTATGGCTACACCTTC.

The J gene is TRBJ1-1, the V gene TRBV6-5; the D gene is possibly TRBD1 (6 bases). Per the germline V gene, CDR1 is MNHEY and CDR2 is SVGAGI. Trimming removed 6 bases from V and 0 bases from J, with 8 bases in between. This CDR3 region has 13 residues. CDR3 amino acids: CASRTGMNTEAFF. In DNA form, the CDR3 reads TGTGCCAGCAGAACAGGGATGAACACTGAAGCTTTCTTT.

V usage is TRBV6-1 and J usage is TRBJ2-5; D gene ambiguous. CDR1 is MNHNS, CDR2 SASEGT, per germline. The CDR3 runs 13 residues. V was clipped by 1 base and J by 5 bases, with 8 bases between them. CDR3 in amino acids: CASSEVLMETQYF. The DNA for the CDR3 is TGTGCCAGCAGTGAAGTACTGATGGAGACCCAGTACTTC.

The genes are TRBV5-1 and TRBJ2-3; 8 nucleotides align to TRBD1. The CDR3 loop spans 13 amino acids. Germline V gene data show CDR1 as SGHRS and CDR2 as YFSETQ. Losses at the gene ends were 4 bases for V and 5 bases for J; bases not matched to a gene: 3. CDR3: CASSRTGRDTQYF. The CDR3 DNA follows: TGCGCCAGCAGCCGGACAGGGAGAGATACGCAGTATTTT.

The chain joins TRBV4-1 to TRBJ1-4, with unresolved D. V gave up 4 bases and J gave up 7 bases, with 16 bases separating them. Germline CDR1 reads MGHRA; CDR2 reads YSYEKL. The length of the CDR3 is 15 residues. The CDR3 nucleotides are TGCGCCAGCAGCCGAGACCCAACCGGCGGTGAAAAACTGTTTTTT. Protein sequence: CASSRDPTGGEKLFF.

The genes are TRBV15 and TRBJ1-2; D possibly corresponds to TRBD1 (5 bases). This CDR3 spans 14 amino acids. V was shortened by 4 bases and J by 5 bases, with 14 bases between the two germline ends. Germline V gene lookup returns CDR1 LNHNV and CDR2 YYDKDF (reference sequence). The CDR3 spells CATSIRQPPYGYTF. The CDR3 nucleotides are TGTGCCACCAGCATTCGACAGCCACCTTATGGCTACACCTTC. The full variable domain, completed using reference TRBV15 and TRBJ1-2, is DAMVIQNPRYQVTQFGKPVTLSCSQTLNHNVMYWYQQKSSQAPKLLFHYYDKDFNNEADTPDNFQSRRPNTSFCFLDIRSPGLGDTAMYLCATSIRQPPYGYTFGSGTRLTVV.

The chain employs TRBV5-1 and TRBJ2-7, with D possibly TRBD2 on 6 matching bases. The CDR3 sequence is 15 residues long. Germline-derived CDR1 and CDR2 are SGHRS and YFSETQ. V dropped 0 bases and J dropped 3 bases, with 13 bases sitting between them. The CDR3 spells CASSLGHGGNYEQYF. The CDR3 nucleotides are TGCGCCAGCAGCTTGGGACACGGGGGAAACTACGAGCAGTACTTC.

The DNA of the CDR3 is TGTGCCAGCAGTCTCGGACAGGGGATTACAAGAAATATTAACTATGGCTACACCTTC. The encoded protein is CASSLGQGITRNINYGYTF. The chain links TRBV6-6 to TRBJ1-2, with 9 bases matching TRBD1. V lost 5 bases to trimming and J lost 1 base; unmatched junction nucleotides: 17. The CDR3 is 19 residues long. The germline CDR1 and CDR2 sequences are MNHNY and SVGAGI (reference sequence).

Here the CDR3 reads CAISEWATSPNEQFF. CDR3 bases: TGTGCCATCAGTGAGTGGGCTACCTCCCCAAATGAGCAGTTCTTC. J is TRBJ2-1 and V is TRBV10-3; D uncertain. V lost 1 base and J lost 7, with 14 bases in between. The germline V gene encodes CDR1 ENHRY and CDR2 SYGVKD. The CDR3 covers 15 residues.

V gene TRBV28 combines with J gene TRBJ1-1; tentatively, D is TRBD1 (5 bases). V was cut by 6 bases and J by 1 base, with 12 bases left in between. Germline V gene lookup returns CDR1 MDHEN and CDR2 SYDVKM. The CDR3 loop spans 14 amino acids. CDR3: CASSHGGENTEAFF. As DNA, the CDR3 is TGTGCCAGCAGCCATGGGGGGGAGAACACTGAAGCTTTCTTT.

This chain links TRBV29-1 with TRBJ2-1; tentatively, D is TRBD1 (5 bases). In germline, CDR1 is SQVTM, CDR2 ANQGSEA. CDR3 length: 13 amino acids. The V end lost 7 bases, the J end lost 4 bases, and 14 bases lay between the germline ends. Here the CDR3 DNA reads TGCAGCGGTTTCACAGGCAAATACAATGAGCAGTTCTTC. Its protein product is CSGFTGKYNEQFF.

The chain has TRBV5-4 and TRBJ2-3; the match to TRBD1 covers 8 bases. This CDR3 has 15 residues. Trimming took 4 bases from V and 4 from J; bases not matched to a gene: 8. CDR1 is SGHNT and CDR2 is YYREEE in the germline V gene (reference sequence). The CDR3 nucleotides are TGTGCCAGCAGCCTAGGACAGGGAGGATCAGATACGCAGTATTTT. Its translation is CASSLGQGGSDTQYF.

V gene TRBV12-1 combines with J gene TRBJ1-4; TRBD1, the D gene given by the table, was not confirmed from the DNA. TRBV12-1 is designated a pseudogene. This CDR3 comprises 12 residues. The CDR3 region is CASRPGQITLFF. The CDR3 nucleotides are TGTGCCAGCAGGCCGGGACAGATCACTTTGTTTTTT.

This chain uses TRBV6-5 with TRBJ1-1; 8 bases are shared with TRBD1. This CDR3 is 14 amino acids long. The germline V gene encodes CDR1 MNHEY and CDR2 SVGAGI. V shed 7 bases, J shed 4 bases, and the junction held 8 bases outside the gene matches. CDR3 region: CASITTGGGTEAFF. The DNA for the CDR3 is TGTGCCAGCATTACTACAGGGGGAGGCACTGAAGCTTTCTTT.

V is TRBV9 and J is TRBJ1-3, with D hard to call. The CDR3 consists of 12 residues. Germline values: CDR1 SGDLS, CDR2 YYNGEE. V lost 4 bases and J 7 bases, leaving 9 bases between the germline ends. The CDR3 DNA sequence: TGTGCCAGCAGCACCCCGGGGAACACCATATATTTT. Protein product: CASSTPGNTIYF. The entire variable domain, with the rest obtained from reference TRBV9 and TRBJ1-3, is as follows: DSGVTQTPKHLITATGQRVTLRCSPRSGDLSVYWYQQSLDQGLQFLIQYYNGEERAKGNILERFSAQQFPDLHSELNLSSLELGDSALYFCASSTPGNTIYFGEGSWLTVV.

The chain combines TRBV11-3 with TRBJ2-1; TRBD2 matches 11 bases. There are 18 residues in the CDR3. Per the germline V gene, CDR1 is SGHNT and CDR2 is YENEEA. Trimming took 1 base from V and 0 from J; bases not matched to a gene: 5. DNA for the CDR3: TGTGCCAGCAGCTTAGGGTCTAGCGGGGGGCTCTCCTACAATGAGCAGTTCTTC. Translation gives CASSLGSSGGLSYNEQFF.

This sequence joins TRBV11-2 and TRBJ2-2; D possibly corresponds to TRBD2 (7 bases). Germline V gene data show CDR1 as SGHAT and CDR2 as FQNNGV. V lost 3 bases and J lost 8, with 16 bases in between. This CDR3 is 15 amino acids long. The CDR3 is CASSFLAGAAGELFF. DNA of the CDR3: TGTGCCAGCAGCTTTTTGGCGGGGGCGGCTGGGGAGCTGTTTTTT.

This clone is labeled medium-sized. J is TRBJ1-1 and V is TRBV3-1 (or the pseudogene TRBV3-2); D unclear. Per germline, CDR1 LGHDT and CDR2 YNNKEL (reference sequence). Trimming cost V 5 bases and J 4 bases, with 11 bases left between them. This CDR3 has 13 residues. CDR3 sequence (DNA): TGTGCCAGCAGCTCAAATCACGGCACTGAAGCTTTCTTT. It is translated as CASSSNHGTEAFF.

The chain is built from TRBV9 and TRBJ1-2; no reliable D call. Germline CDR1 is SGDLS and CDR2 is YYNGEE. V lost 0 bases to trimming and J lost 1 base, with 7 bases between them. The CDR3 spans 14 residues. CDR3 bases: TGTGCCAGCAGCGTAGGTCCCCATAACTATGGCTACACCTTC. Protein sequence: CASSVGPHNYGYTF.

The rearrangement uses TRBV7-2 and TRBJ2-1, with 7 bases matching TRBD1. From germline, CDR1 is SGHTA and CDR2 FQGNSA. The CDR3 runs to 15 residues. Germline trimming cut 3 bases from V and 3 bases from J; bases unmatched to any gene: 5. Here the CDR3 reads CASSFRDRNYNEQFF. CDR3 nucleotides: TGTGCCAGCAGCTTCCGGGACAGAAACTACAATGAGCAGTTCTTC.